Listed here are 15 T cell receptor beta chains from one sample, sequenced in a study of T cells in Graves' hyperthyroidism and ophthalmopathy (dated by TCRdb to the late 2010s). The method was multiplex PCR. The instrument was an Illumina HiSeq 2000. TCR beta CDR3 regions were amplified from RNA transcripts. The TCR CDR3 was subjected to a first round of RT-PCR using the HTBI primer set and the Qiagen OneStep RT-PCR kit. Using fastp trimming at Q25 and MiXCR clonotype assembly, TCRdb reanalyzed the public sequencing data and kept in-frame beta chains. One record per CDR3 amino acid sequence lists the most common genes and DNA. The sample table contains 500,000 to 650,000 distinct CDR3 sequences; only one count was recorded for 13% to 15% of them. The ten most abundant clones make up approximately 14% of the sample. Sequenced input: blood. These receptors originate from a woman between 35 and 50 years old with Graves' hyperthyroidism.

This clonotype was seen a few times. The V gene is TRBV6-1, the J gene TRBJ2-1; 10 nucleotides align to TRBD2. CDR1 and CDR2 (germline): MNHNS, SASEGT. The CDR3 consists of 16 residues. Unmatched junction bases numbered 9, after V lost 3 bases and J lost 7 bases. CDR3 DNA: TGTGCCAGCAGTGATGATCTAGCGGGAGTCGCAAATGAGCAGTTCTTC. Translating it yields CASSDDLAGVANEQFF.

This clonotype appeared a few times. The chain combines TRBV10-2 with TRBJ2-5; 9 bases agree with TRBD2. The CDR3 extends over 15 amino acids. The V gene end was trimmed by 3 bases and the J gene end by 4 bases; junction bases not matched to a gene: 6. Germline assignment: CDR1 WSHSY and CDR2 SAAADI. CDR3 bases: TGCGCCAGCAGTGATTTCGGACTAGCGAGAGAGACCCAGTACTTC. As protein: CASSDFGLARETQYF.

This clonotype appeared many times. V gene TRBV6-6 combines with J gene TRBJ1-2; tentatively, D is TRBD1 (5 bases). With 1 base removed from V and 6 bases from J, the gap between germline ends came to 9 bases. This CDR3 comprises 13 residues. CDR1 MNHNY and CDR2 SVGAGI come from the germline V gene (reference sequence). The chain's CDR3 is CASSYFREDGYTF. CDR3 DNA sequence: TGTGCCAGCAGTTACTTCAGGGAGGATGGCTACACCTTC.

This clonotype was picked up many times. The chain joins TRBV12-3 or TRBV12-4 to TRBJ1-3; TRBD1 is a possible D gene (5 bases). This CDR3 is built from 15 residues. V dropped 5 bases and J dropped 0 bases, with 11 bases sitting between them. CDR3 loop: CASSLGPSSGNTIYF. The CDR3 DNA sequence: TGTGCCAGCAGTCTGGGACCGAGCTCTGGAAACACCATATATTTT.

This clonotype has a handful of counts. The chain joins TRBV28 to TRBJ1-2; D may be TRBD1 (6 bases). The germline CDR1 and CDR2 sequences are MDHEN and SYDVKM. Trimming cost V 7 bases and J 4 bases, with 10 bases left between them. This CDR3 comprises 12 residues. The CDR3, as DNA: TGTGCCAGCACCACGACAGGCTATGGCTACACCTTC. Translation: CASTTTGYGYTF.

CDR3 DNA sequence: TGCGCCAGCAGCCAGGCCGAAGGATCCAATGAAAAACTGTTTTTT. It yields the protein CASSQAEGSNEKLFF. This chain joins TRBV4-1 and TRBJ1-4; D call uncertain. The CDR3 contains 15 residues. The V gene lost 3 bases and the J gene lost 5 bases, with 13 bases spanning the gap. Germline CDR1 is MGHRA and CDR2 is YSYEKL.

Worth noting for this clonotype: One end of the junction fails to match germline, which may point to a read error. The chain is built from TRBV7-9 and TRBJ2-5; D possibly corresponds to TRBD2 (5 bases). The CDR3 consists of 13 residues. Germline V gene data show CDR1 as SEHNR and CDR2 as FQNEAQ (reference sequence). CDR3 bases: TGTGCCAGCAGCTTCCCTGAATGGGAGTCCCAGTGCTTC. The encoded protein is CASSFPEWESQCF.

This clonotype has a count of ten or more. This chain connects TRBV30 to TRBJ1-2; perhaps TRBD1 as D (6 bases). From germline, CDR1 is GTSNPN and CDR2 SVGIG (reference sequence). The CDR3 has 13 amino acids. Trimming left V 2 bases short and J 3 bases short, with 10 bases between. The CDR3 loop reads CAWSSGTHYGYTF. CDR3 sequence (DNA): TGTGCCTGGAGTTCCGGGACACACTATGGCTACACCTTC.

Ten or more counts support this clonotype. The rearrangement joins TRBV20-1 to TRBJ2-7; D call uncertain. The CDR3 consists of 12 residues. The V end lost 5 bases, the J end lost 4 bases, and 12 bases lay between the germline ends. Looked up from germline, CDR1 is DFQATT and CDR2 is SNEGSKA (reference sequence). The DNA for the CDR3 is TGCAGTGCTCGTTGGTCACCATACGAGCAGTACTTC. Residues: CSARWSPYEQYF.

V gene TRBV27 combines with J gene TRBJ2-2, with D hard to call. Germline-derived CDR1 and CDR2 are MNHEY and SMNVEV (reference sequence). V was shortened by 2 bases and J by 4 bases, with 14 bases between the two germline ends. The CDR3 is made up of 16 amino acids. In nucleotides, the CDR3 is TGTGCCAGCAGTTTAATGTTACGAGGCCTCACCGGGGAGCTGTTTTTT. Its protein product is CASSLMLRGLTGELFF.

V gene TRBV6-5 combines with J gene TRBJ1-4; TRBD1 matches 10 bases. V gave up 0 bases and J gave up 6 bases; unmatched junction bases: 7. There are 17 residues in the CDR3. Germline loops: CDR1 MNHEY, CDR2 SVGAGI. In DNA, the CDR3 is TGTGCCAGCAGTTACTCGGCTTGGGGACAGGGGCATGAAAAACTGTTTTTT. Translated: CASSYSAWGQGHEKLFF.

This clonotype was found many times. The gene calls are TRBV29-1 and TRBJ2-2; 8 positions agree with TRBD2. The germline V gene encodes CDR1 SQVTM and CDR2 ANQGSEA. CDR3 length equals 15 residues. After removal of 2 bases from V and 6 bases from J, the junction contained 8 bases not matched to a gene. The CDR3, as DNA: TGCAGCGTTGAAAAAGCGGGAGCGATCCCCGGGGAGCTGTTTTTT. The encoded protein is CSVEKAGAIPGELFF.

The gene calls are TRBV4-1 and TRBJ2-5; the D call may be TRBD1 or TRBD2 (5 bases each). Looked up from germline, CDR1 is MGHRA and CDR2 is YSYEKL. V was cut by 2 bases and J by 1 base, with 11 bases left in between. CDR3 length: 15 amino acids. The CDR3 DNA follows: TGCGCCAGCAGCCAAAGTTTAGGGACCCAAGAGACCCAGTACTTC. It is translated as CASSQSLGTQETQYF.

This clonotype appeared many times. The J gene is TRBJ2-2, the V gene TRBV28, with D perhaps TRBD2 (5 bases). This CDR3 has 15 amino acids. Germline CDR1 and CDR2: MDHEN and SYDVKM. The V end was cut by 6 bases, the J end by 5 bases, with 16 bases between. CDR3 DNA sequence: TGTGCCAGCAGCCCAGCGAGGGTCGGAACCGGGGAGCTGTTTTTT. It translates to CASSPARVGTGELFF.

V gene TRBV5-1 combines with J gene TRBJ2-3; 7 nucleotides agree with TRBD1. CDR3 length: 14 amino acids. CDR1 SGHRS and CDR2 YFSETQ come from the germline V gene. The V segment lost 4 bases and the J segment 2 bases; nucleotides outside the gene matches: 4. DNA for the CDR3: TGCGCCAGCAGCCCAGGGACAGACACAGATACGCAGTATTTT. Protein sequence: CASSPGTDTDTQYF.